These T cell receptor beta chains were read from a single sample in a study of control samples from healthy donors and cancer patients. Profiled with immunoSEQ multiplex PCR; TCRdb holds only in-frame clones, not every one. Here the sample spans about 82,000 clones, approximately 90% being singletons. Sequencing was done on a sample of blood. The origin of the receptors is a man between 50 and 59 years old in good health. Both conserved end residues are part of each CDR3. D genes are given only for firm matches. Only part of the rows carry a size: once, few, many, or a class if the clone is expanded.

J	D	size	V	CDR3	DNA
TRBJ2-7	TRBD2	few	TRBV3-1/TRBV3-2	CASSLGLAGVEQYF	TGTGCCAGCAGCCTGGGACTAGCGGGGGTTGAGCAGTACTTC
TRBJ2-1	.	.	TRBV6-2/TRBV6-3	CASSYSNEQFF	TGTGCCAGCAGTTACTCGAATGAGCAGTTCTTC
TRBJ1-6	TRBD1	.	TRBV19	CASSIGDRNNSPLHF	TGTGCCAGTAGTATAGGGGACAGAAATAATTCACCCCTCCACTTT
TRBJ1-5	.	.	TRBV2	CASSDRRSSNQPQHF	TGTGCCAGCAGTGATCGCAGGAGTAGCAATCAGCCCCAGCATTTT
TRBJ1-6	TRBD1	.	TRBV4-3	CASSQAHPPGQGNSPLHF	TGCGCCAGCAGCCAAGCACACCCACCGGGACAGGGCAATTCACCCCTCCACTTT
TRBJ1-3	.	.	TRBV27	CASSPGSTSGNTIYF	TGTGCCAGCAGCCCCGGTTCAACCTCTGGAAACACCATATATTTT
TRBJ1-3	.	many	TRBV3-1/TRBV3-2	CASSPNAGNTIYF	TGTGCCAGCAGCCCTAATGCAGGAAACACCATATATTTT
TRBJ1-1	TRBD1	.	TRBV9	CASSVYTGDTEAFF	TGTGCCAGCAGCGTCTATACAGGGGACACTGAAGCTTTCTTT
TRBJ2-7	.	.	TRBV4-1	CASSQVTERWYEQYF	TGCGCCAGCAGCCAAGTCACCGAACGGTGGTACGAGCAGTACTTC
TRBJ1-1	.	once	TRBV4-3	CASSLTAVGNTEAFF	TGCGCCAGCAGCCTGACAGCGGTCGGGAACACTGAAGCTTTCTTT
TRBJ2-5	TRBD1	.	TRBV10-3	CAISESGTGGAETQYF	TGTGCCATCAGTGAGTCGGGGACAGGGGGCGCAGAGACCCAGTACTTC
TRBJ1-3	.	.	TRBV21-1	CASSPRWVWGNTIYF	TGTGCCAGCAGCCCCCGGTGGGTTTGGGGAAACACCATATATTTT
TRBJ2-4	.	.	TRBV7-9	CASSLDGTSAKNIQYF	TGTGCCAGCAGCTTAGACGGCACCTCGGCCAAAAACATTCAGTACTTC
TRBJ1-1	.	.	TRBV2	CASSEGPGNTEAFF	TGTGCCAGCAGTGAGGGGCCGGGGAACACTGAAGCTTTCTTT
TRBJ1-5	.	.	TRBV3-1/TRBV3-2	CASSRGLPQHF	TGTGCCAGCAGTCGGGGGCTGCCCCAGCATTTT
TRBJ2-7	.	.	TRBV21-1	CASSLPGTSGGGGYEQYF	TGTGCCAGCAGCCTTCCCGGGACTAGCGGGGGAGGAGGATACGAGCAGTACTTC
TRBJ1-6	TRBD1	.	TRBV30	CAWSVLGTVDSPLHF	TGTGCCTGGAGTGTACTCGGGACAGTGGACTCACCCCTCCACTTT
TRBJ1-3	.	.	TRBV18	CASSPLDPRGNTIYF	TGTGCCAGCTCCCCACTCGACCCCAGAGGAAACACCATATATTTT
TRBJ2-1	TRBD2	.	TRBV4-3	CASSPSGTSGRNNEQFF	TGCGCCAGCAGCCCGTCCGGGACTAGCGGCAGAAACAATGAGCAGTTCTTC
TRBJ2-6	TRBD1	.	TRBV7-9	CASSQGQGIPGANVLTF	TGTGCCAGCAGTCAAGGACAGGGGATACCTGGGGCCAACGTCCTGACTTTC
TRBJ1-3	TRBD1	.	TRBV18	CASSLDRGSGNTIYF	TGTGCCAGCTCGCTTGACAGGGGCTCTGGAAACACCATATATTTT
TRBJ1-5	.	.	TRBV12-3/TRBV12-4	CASSPGYQPQHF	TGTGCCAGCAGCCCGGGGTATCAGCCCCAGCATTTT